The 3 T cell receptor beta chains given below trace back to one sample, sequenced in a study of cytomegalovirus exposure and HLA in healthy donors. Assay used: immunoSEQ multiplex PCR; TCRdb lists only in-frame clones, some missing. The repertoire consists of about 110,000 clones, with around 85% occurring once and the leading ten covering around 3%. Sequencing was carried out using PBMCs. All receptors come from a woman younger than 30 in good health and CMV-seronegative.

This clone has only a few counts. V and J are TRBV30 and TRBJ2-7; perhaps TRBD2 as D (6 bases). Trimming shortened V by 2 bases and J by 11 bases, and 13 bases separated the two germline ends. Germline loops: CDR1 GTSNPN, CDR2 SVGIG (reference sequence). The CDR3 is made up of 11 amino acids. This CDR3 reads CAWSSTGRKYF. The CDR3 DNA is TGTGCCTGGAGTAGTACGGGGAGGAAGTACTTC.

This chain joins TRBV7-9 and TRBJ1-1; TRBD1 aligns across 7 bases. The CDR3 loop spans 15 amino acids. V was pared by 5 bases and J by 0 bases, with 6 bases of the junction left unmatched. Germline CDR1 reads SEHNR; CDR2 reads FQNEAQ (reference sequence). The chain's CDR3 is CASSPATGLNTEAFF. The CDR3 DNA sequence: TGTGCCAGCAGCCCCGCGACAGGGCTGAACACTGAAGCTTTCTTT.

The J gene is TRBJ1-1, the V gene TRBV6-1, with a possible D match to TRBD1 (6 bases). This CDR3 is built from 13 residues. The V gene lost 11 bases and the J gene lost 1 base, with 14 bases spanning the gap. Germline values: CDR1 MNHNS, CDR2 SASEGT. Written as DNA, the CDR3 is TGTGCCGGGGGGGCTTCTCGGAACACTGAAGCTTTCTTT. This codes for CAGGASRNTEAFF.